This T cell receptor beta chain was identified in a study of cytomegalovirus exposure and HLA in healthy donors. The study's findings and limits: In vitro data verified a few CMV-associated chains as specific for CMV antigens. Previously analyzed data showed that most TCR beta V segments were productive at a frequency of about 87% or about 30%. Investigators reported 150 to 200 TCR beta chains as tied to cytomegalovirus.

V was clipped by 6 bases and J by 1 base, with 9 bases between them. CDR1 MNHEY and CDR2 SVGAGI come from the germline V gene. This CDR3 is built from 13 residues. A multiplex PCR was run with 60 Vbeta primers and 13 Jbeta primers. This table comes from immunoSEQ multiplex PCR, and its TCRdb copy is limited to in-frame clones, with some not included. The repertoire has 64,000 or so clones, over 75% of them found once; the top ten carry about 10%. Notes on this clone: Its antigen is currently unknown.

This TCR was sampled from a female donor in good health and CMV-seronegative. Sequenced input: PBMCs. The chain uses TRBV6-5 and TRBJ1-1; possibly TRBD1 for D (5 bases). The CDR3 DNA is TGTGCCAGCAGGAGACAGACGAACACTGAAGCTTTCTTT. Its protein is CASRRQTNTEAFF.